The rows below give T cell receptor beta chains drawn from one sample of a study of T cells in Graves' hyperthyroidism and ophthalmopathy. TCRdb recomputed calls from the multiplex PCR reads with MiXCR, one row per CDR3 protein. The sample contains around 520,000 distinct CDR3 sequences, about 15% of which appear only once. Material: blood. The receptors were gathered from a woman aged 40 to 50 with Graves' hyperthyroidism. CDR3s include the opening cysteine and the closing phenylalanine or tryptophan. D genes are given only for firm matches. A row's size may be missing; if present it is once, few, many or a size class.

size	D	V	J	DNA	CDR3
many	.	TRBV12-3/TRBV12-4	TRBJ2-1	TGTGCCAGCAGTTTCGAGGACAGCTACAATGAGCAGTTCTTC	CASSFEDSYNEQFF
many	TRBD2	TRBV4-2	TRBJ2-1	TGTGCCAGCAGCCGACTAGCGAGTTACAATGAGCAGTTCTTC	CASSRLASYNEQFF
few	.	TRBV30	TRBJ1-2	TGTGCCTGGGGTCCCCCGGGCTATGGCTACACCTTC	CAWGPPGYGYTF
.	.	TRBV28	TRBJ1-1	TGTGCCAGCAGCTTGAGGGTGGGGGTCCGGACTGAAGCTTTCTTT	CASSLRVGVRTEAFF
few	TRBD2	TRBV12-3/TRBV12-4	TRBJ2-2	TGTGCCAGCAGTTTATCACGACTAGCGAAAAATAGCGGGGAGCTGTTTTTT	CASSLSRLAKNSGELFF
many	TRBD2	TRBV6-1	TRBJ2-7	TGTGCCAGCAGCCTAGCGGGACGATATTACGAGCAGTACTTC	CASSLAGRYYEQYF
many	.	TRBV27	TRBJ2-5	TGTGCCAGCAGTTTGTCAGGGATTTGGGGAGAGACCCAGTACTTC	CASSLSGIWGETQYF
many	TRBD2	TRBV6-1	TRBJ2-1	TGTGCCAGCAGTGAAGGGGCCGCACTAGCGGGAGTCGGGAATGAGCAGTTCTTC	CASSEGAALAGVGNEQFF
many	TRBD2	TRBV20-1	TRBJ2-3	TGCAGTGCTAAGAAGCGGGATCTAGATACGCAGTATTTT	CSAKKRDLDTQYF
many	.	TRBV27	TRBJ2-1	TGTGCCAGCAGTTTATTTATGGAATCGAGTGAGCAGTTCTTC	CASSLFMESSEQFF
once	.	TRBV3-1	TRBJ2-2	TGTGCCAGCAGCGGCAGGGGCAGCACCGGGGAGCTGTTTTTT	CASSGRGSTGELFF
many	TRBD1	TRBV30	TRBJ2-2	TGTGCCTGGAGTGTAAGACAGGGGGCGCATAACACCGGGGAGCTGTTTTTT	CAWSVRQGAHNTGELFF
.	.	TRBV5-4	TRBJ2-7	TGTGCCAGCAGCAGATCGGGGCTCACTAGGGCCTACGAGCAGTACTTC	CASSRSGLTRAYEQYF
many	TRBD2	TRBV30	TRBJ2-4	TGTGCCTGGAGTGGGACTAGCGGGATAGCCAAAAACATTCAGTACTTC	CAWSGTSGIAKNIQYF
.	.	TRBV20-1	TRBJ1-2	TGCAGTGCTAGACTATCGACTACCTCGGGCCTAGCTAACTATGGCTACACCTTC	CSARLSTTSGLANYGYTF